Listed here are 31 T cell receptor beta chains from one sample, sequenced in a study of blood T cell repertoires in COVID-19. Assay: immunoSEQ multiplex PCR; the TCRdb copy retains only in-frame clones and omits some. The sample lists fewer than 350,000 clones; 89% were seen once. Sequencing was carried out using PBMCs or T cells enriched from blood (not recorded which). The receptors originated from a man aged 55 to 70 who had recovered from COVID-19.

This chain connects TRBV5-1 to TRBJ2-3, with unresolved D. The V gene lost 4 bases and the J gene lost 4 bases, with 13 bases spanning the gap. This CDR3 is 14 amino acids long. The germline V gene has CDR1 SGHRS and CDR2 YFSETQ. CDR3 nucleotides: TGCGCCAGCAGCAGCAGTTCCGGAGCAGATACGCAGTATTTT. Translated: CASSSSSGADTQYF.

This clone turned up a few times. The gene calls are TRBV7-2 and TRBJ2-1, with a weak D call TRBD1 (6 bases). Deletions cut 1 base from V and 9 bases from J, with 10 bases between. The CDR3 runs 13 residues. Germline assignment: CDR1 SGHTA and CDR2 FQGNSA. CDR3 amino acids: CASSLGGRAEQFF. The DNA of the CDR3 is TGTGCCAGCAGCTTAGGGGGGCGGGCTGAGCAGTTCTTC.

This clone is a singleton in its sample. This chain joins TRBV7-2 and TRBJ1-2; TRBD1 matches at 9 bases. Trimming removed 6 bases from V and 4 bases from J; junction bases left unmatched: 15. The CDR3 runs 17 residues. Germline CDR1 SGHTA, CDR2 FQGNSA. CDR3 residues: CASSSFPGQGSGYGYTF. As DNA, the CDR3 is TGTGCCAGCAGTTCCTTTCCGGGACAGGGTTCGGGCTATGGCTACACCTTC.

This chain connects TRBV27 to TRBJ2-6; 8 bases are a match to TRBD1. In germline, CDR1 is MNHEY, CDR2 SMNVEV (reference sequence). CDR3 length: 18 amino acids. Unmatched junction bases numbered 4, after V lost 0 bases and J lost 0 bases. The CDR3 here is CASSLSGQGRSGANVLTF. Here the CDR3 DNA reads TGTGCCAGCAGTTTATCAGGACAGGGCCGCTCTGGGGCCAACGTCCTGACTTTC.

This clone occurred once. CDR3: CASSTGQGFQPQHF. Here the CDR3 DNA reads TGTGCCAGTAGTACCGGACAGGGTTTTCAGCCCCAGCATTTT. V is TRBV19 and J is TRBJ1-5; 8 bases align to TRBD1. The V gene's germline CDR1 is LNHDA and CDR2 SQIVND (reference sequence). CDR3 length: 14 residues. Trimming cost V 4 bases and J 6 bases; bases outside gene matches: 5.

The genes are TRBV7-6 and TRBJ1-3; D gene uncertain. Germline-derived CDR1 and CDR2 are SGHVS and FNYEAQ. The CDR3 is made up of 13 amino acids. V lost 4 bases, J lost 4 bases, and 8 bases lay in between. The CDR3 is CASSYSPGNTIYF. The CDR3 DNA sequence: TGTGCCAGCAGCTATAGTCCGGGAAACACCATATATTTT.

CDR3: CASSWQGSEANEKLFF. CDR3 in DNA: TGCGCCAGCAGCTGGCAGGGAAGTGAGGCTAATGAAAAACTGTTTTTT. The chain employs TRBV5-1 and TRBJ1-4; D possibly corresponds to TRBD1 (5 bases). The CDR3 consists of 16 residues. Germline V gene sequence: CDR1 SGHRS, CDR2 YFSETQ. Trimming removed 3 bases at V and 3 bases at J, with 15 bases between. Based on the CDR3 plus reference TRBV5-1 and TRBJ1-4, the full variable domain is KAGVTQTPRYLIKTRGQQVTLSCSPISGHRSVSWYQQTPGQGLQFLFEYFSETQRNKGNFPGRFSGRQFSNSRSEMNVSTLELGDSALYLCASSWQGSEANEKLFFGSGTQLSVL.

The J gene is TRBJ2-3, the V gene TRBV5-1; no definite D call. Trimming took 0 bases from V and 1 from J, leaving 9 bases between them. Per germline, CDR1 SGHRS and CDR2 YFSETQ. CDR3 length equals 15 residues. The CDR3 DNA reads TGCGCCAGCAGCTTGGAACAACCACGCACAGATACGCAGTATTTT. Amino acid sequence: CASSLEQPRTDTQYF. Filled out from reference TRBV5-1 and TRBJ2-3, the complete variable domain reads KAGVTQTPRYLIKTRGQQVTLSCSPISGHRSVSWYQQTPGQGLQFLFEYFSETQRNKGNFPGRFSGRQFSNSRSEMNVSTLELGDSALYLCASSLEQPRTDTQYFGPGTRLTVL.

V is TRBV13 and J is TRBJ2-7; D is possibly TRBD1 (5 bases). This CDR3 contains 16 residues. Germline assignment: CDR1 PRHDT and CDR2 FYEKMQ (reference sequence). Between the trimmed V and J ends, which lost 5 bases and 4 bases, there was a span of 21 bases. The CDR3 region is CASSARKDTAWYEQYF. CDR3 in DNA: TGTGCCAGCAGCGCCCGAAAGGACACTGCTTGGTACGAGCAGTACTTC.

The rearrangement joins TRBV5-1 to TRBJ1-1, with 8 bases matching TRBD1. This CDR3 is 16 amino acids long. Unmatched junction bases numbered 7, after V lost 3 bases and J lost 0 bases. Germline assignment: CDR1 SGHRS and CDR2 YFSETQ. CDR3 nucleotide sequence: TGCGCCAGCAGCTCGAGTCCGGGACAGGTGAACACTGAAGCTTTCTTT. Protein product: CASSSSPGQVNTEAFF. The variable domain in full, with the rest retrieved from reference TRBV5-1 and TRBJ1-1, is KAGVTQTPRYLIKTRGQQVTLSCSPISGHRSVSWYQQTPGQGLQFLFEYFSETQRNKGNFPGRFSGRQFSNSRSEMNVSTLELGDSALYLCASSSSPGQVNTEAFFGQGTRLTVV.

CDR3 DNA sequence: TGTGCCAGCAGTTACGGGACTTTCGATCAGCCCCAGCATTTT. This codes for CASSYGTFDQPQHF. The gene calls are TRBV6-2 or TRBV6-3 and TRBJ1-5, with D possibly being TRBD1 (5 bases). V was shortened by 2 bases and J by 5 bases, with 10 bases between the two germline ends. CDR3 size: 14 residues. Germline-derived CDR1 and CDR2 are MNHEY and SVGEGT.

This chain links TRBV2 with TRBJ2-5, with a possible D match to TRBD2 (5 bases). The CDR3 covers 13 residues. Germline CDR1 is SNHLY and CDR2 is FYNNEI. Between the trimmed V and J ends, which lost 3 bases and 4 bases, there was a span of 9 bases. CDR3 sequence reads: CASSDRDRETQYF. The CDR3 nucleotides read TGTGCCAGCAGTGACCGGGATCGAGAGACCCAGTACTTC.

This clone was seen only once. This chain joins TRBV7-3 and TRBJ2-5; TRBD1 is a possible D gene (6 bases). This CDR3 spans 15 amino acids. Germline V CDR1 and CDR2: SGHTA, FQGTGA. V was cut by 2 bases and J by 4 bases, with 14 bases left in between. This CDR3 is CASSLGRGPPETQYF. DNA for the CDR3: TGTGCCAGCAGCTTAGGCAGGGGCCCGCCAGAGACCCAGTACTTC.

The chain is built from TRBV5-6 and TRBJ1-2; D remains unclear. The V gene's germline CDR1 is SGHDT and CDR2 YYEEEE. The CDR3 runs 14 residues. V was pared by 4 bases and J by 3 bases, with 13 bases between. This CDR3 reads CASSNKQKYYGYTF. CDR3 in DNA: TGTGCCAGCAGCAATAAACAGAAGTACTATGGCTACACCTTC.

The CDR3 nucleotides are TGTGCCAGCAGCTTGTCTGCGGGGTACTTTAATGAAAAACTGTTTTTT. This codes for CASSLSAGYFNEKLFF. The genes are TRBV5-6 and TRBJ1-4, with D hard to call. Germline V gives CDR1 SGHDT, CDR2 YYEEEE. The CDR3 covers 16 residues. The V end was cut by 1 base, the J end by 4 bases, with 14 bases between.

J is TRBJ2-3 and V is TRBV18; D not certain. Trimming left V 5 bases short and J 5 bases short, with 11 bases between. The V gene's germline CDR1 is KGHSH and CDR2 LQKENI. The CDR3 loop spans 13 amino acids. The DNA of the CDR3 is TGTGCCAGCTCATTTCAGGATGGAGATACGCAGTATTTT. Protein sequence: CASSFQDGDTQYF.

The V call is TRBV6-2 or TRBV6-3, the J call TRBJ2-5; 12 bases line up with TRBD1. The junction had 7 bases not matched to a gene; V was cut back by 4 bases and J by 1 base. Germline-derived CDR1 and CDR2 are MNHEY and SVGEGT. The CDR3 covers 17 residues. The CDR3 DNA reads as TGTGCCAGCAGTTCCGGGACAGGGGGCGTTTTCCAAGAGACCCAGTACTTC. It specifies CASSSGTGGVFQETQYF.

This clone appeared a few times. The gene calls are TRBV30 and TRBJ2-7; 7 nucleotides match TRBD1. CDR1 is GTSNPN, CDR2 SVGIG, per germline (reference sequence). V lost 2 bases to trimming and J lost 0 bases; unmatched junction nucleotides: 7. The length of the CDR3 is 15 residues. Here the CDR3 reads CAWSRDSASSYEQYF. The CDR3 nucleotides are TGTGCCTGGAGTCGGGACAGTGCGAGCTCCTACGAGCAGTACTTC.

The rearrangement joins TRBV9 to TRBJ2-7; 8 bases map to TRBD2. Germline CDR1 is SGDLS and CDR2 is YYNGEE. The CDR3 sequence is 14 residues long. With V trimmed by 4 bases and J by 5 bases, 8 bases remained unmatched. CDR3 in amino acids: CASSTSGSLNEQYF. CDR3 bases: TGTGCCAGCAGCACCAGCGGGAGCCTCAACGAGCAGTACTTC.

The chain couples TRBV30 to TRBJ2-7; TRBD2 is a possible D gene (6 bases). This CDR3 region has 15 residues. V was cut by 1 base and J by 2 bases, with 15 bases left in between. Per the germline V gene, CDR1 is GTSNPN and CDR2 is SVGIG (reference sequence). The CDR3 is CAWSAFRGGAYEQYF. The CDR3 DNA sequence: TGTGCCTGGAGTGCTTTCCGCGGCGGGGCCTACGAGCAGTACTTC.

This clone was seen a single time. The rearrangement links TRBV6-1 to TRBJ1-2; 7 bases are shared with TRBD1. Trimming took 3 bases from V and 2 from J; bases not matched to a gene: 0. CDR1 is MNHNS, CDR2 SASEGT, per germline. The CDR3 covers 13 residues. The CDR3 nucleotides are TGTGCCAGCAGTGACAGGGGGAACTATGGCTACACCTTC. This codes for CASSDRGNYGYTF.

This chain uses TRBV7-9 with TRBJ2-7, with D perhaps TRBD2 (6 bases). V dropped 6 bases and J dropped 3 bases, with 12 bases sitting between them. Germline values: CDR1 SEHNR, CDR2 FQNEAQ (reference sequence). CDR3 size: 13 residues. The CDR3: CASSRTSSYEQYF. The CDR3 DNA follows: TGTGCCAGCAGTAGAACTAGCAGCTACGAGCAGTACTTC.

V and J are TRBV18 and TRBJ2-1; D gene unclear. Germline V gene lookup returns CDR1 KGHSH and CDR2 LQKENI. The CDR3 spans 14 residues. V was pared by 0 bases and J by 6 bases, with 9 bases between. This CDR3 is CASSPPENSNEQFF. The CDR3 region has the DNA TGTGCCAGCTCACCACCCGAGAATAGCAATGAGCAGTTCTTC.

This clone was found a few times. The chain is built from TRBV11-2 and TRBJ2-5, with TRBD2 matching 9 bases. Germline V gives CDR1 SGHAT, CDR2 FQNNGV. V lost 1 base, J lost 1 base, and 7 bases stayed unmatched. The CDR3 spans 17 residues. In DNA, the CDR3 is TGTGCCAGCAGCTTAGGGTTGGGTAGCGGGAGCCAAGAGACCCAGTACTTC. It encodes CASSLGLGSGSQETQYF.

This clone appeared once. This chain links TRBV13 with TRBJ1-3; 8 bases match TRBD1. The germline V gene has CDR1 PRHDT and CDR2 FYEKMQ (reference sequence). This CDR3 has 15 residues. Trimming removed 5 bases from V and 2 bases from J; junction bases left unmatched: 5. The chain's CDR3 is CASSPTDRAGNTIYF. The DNA of the CDR3 is TGTGCCAGCAGCCCCACGGACAGGGCTGGAAACACCATATATTTT. Full variable domain (remainder filled in from reference TRBV13 and TRBJ1-3): AAGVIQSPRHLIKEKRETATLKCYPIPRHDTVYWYQQGPGQDPQFLISFYEKMQSDKGSIPDRFSAQQFSDYHSELNMSSLELGDSALYFCASSPTDRAGNTIYFGEGSWLTVV.

The chain uses TRBV6-5 and TRBJ2-3; possible D gene TRBD2, 6 bases. The CDR3 is 15 amino acids. Germline CDR1 MNHEY, CDR2 SVGAGI. V lost 5 bases, J lost 5 bases, and 17 bases lay in between. The CDR3 region is CASSRDWGLGDTQYF. The DNA for the CDR3 is TGTGCCAGCAGTCGGGACTGGGGTTTGGGAGATACGCAGTATTTT.

This chain links TRBV4-1 with TRBJ2-1, with 8 bases aligning to TRBD2. J gave up 5 bases and V 0 bases, and 9 bases lay outside the gene matches. CDR3 length: 17 amino acids. Germline loops: CDR1 MGHRA, CDR2 YSYEKL. CDR3: CASSQDRFTSGDNEQFF. The CDR3 bases are TGCGCCAGCAGCCAAGATCGATTTACTAGCGGTGACAATGAGCAGTTCTTC.

The chain is built from TRBV11-2 and TRBJ2-2, with 9 bases that match TRBD2. V lost 0 bases to trimming and J lost 4 bases; unmatched junction nucleotides: 9. The CDR3 is 18 residues long. Germline-derived CDR1 and CDR2 are SGHAT and FQNNGV. The CDR3 DNA follows: TGTGCCAGCAGCTTAGAGGGTGCGGGAGGGCCTTTCACCGGGGAGCTGTTTTTT. It is translated as CASSLEGAGGPFTGELFF.

The CDR3 is CAISDKGETQYF. CDR3 coding DNA: TGTGCCATCAGTGATAAGGGGGAGACCCAGTACTTC. The chain joins TRBV10-3 to TRBJ2-5; D may be TRBD1 (5 bases). Per germline, CDR1 ENHRY and CDR2 SYGVKD. The CDR3 contains 12 residues. V lost 3 bases and J 5 bases, leaving 7 bases between the germline ends.

This chain connects TRBV6-5 to TRBJ1-6, with a possible D match to TRBD1 (6 bases). Trimming stripped 7 bases from V and 10 bases from J, with 14 bases between. Germline-derived CDR1 and CDR2 are MNHEY and SVGAGI. The CDR3 spans 13 residues. The CDR3 loop reads CASTYEGGSPLHF. The CDR3 coding sequence is TGTGCCAGCACCTACGAGGGGGGGTCACCCCTCCACTTT.

V and J are TRBV30 and TRBJ1-5, with D perhaps TRBD1 (5 bases). The CDR3 length is 14 residues. Germline-derived CDR1 and CDR2 are GTSNPN and SVGIG (reference sequence). The ends were cut back, 0 bases at V and 5 bases at J, with 11 bases in the middle. For the CDR3, the DNA is TGTGCCTGGAGTGTGGGGGGGATCCATCAGCCCCAGCATTTT. This encodes CAWSVGGIHQPQHF.